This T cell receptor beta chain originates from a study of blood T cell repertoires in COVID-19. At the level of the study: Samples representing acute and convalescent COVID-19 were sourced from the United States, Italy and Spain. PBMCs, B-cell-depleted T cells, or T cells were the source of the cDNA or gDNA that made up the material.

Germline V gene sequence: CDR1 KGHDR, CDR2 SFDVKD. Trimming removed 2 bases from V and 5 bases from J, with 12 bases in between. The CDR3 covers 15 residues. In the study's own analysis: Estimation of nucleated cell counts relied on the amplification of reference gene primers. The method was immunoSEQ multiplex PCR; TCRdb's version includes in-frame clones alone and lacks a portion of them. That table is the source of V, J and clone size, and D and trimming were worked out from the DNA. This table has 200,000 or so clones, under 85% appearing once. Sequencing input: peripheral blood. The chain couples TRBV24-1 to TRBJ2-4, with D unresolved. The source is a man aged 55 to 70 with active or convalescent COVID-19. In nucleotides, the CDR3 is TGTGCCACCAGTGATTCTGACATTTTCGAAAACATTCAGTACTTC. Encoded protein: CATSDSDIFENIQYF.